This T cell receptor (beta chain) was retrieved from a study of shared clonotypes between healthy human individuals. As for this clone: Its specificity is not known.

Notes on the study in general: Sharing across four donors was seen in 4.5% to 5.5% of naive CD4 clonotypes.

Deletions cut 5 bases from V and 8 bases from J, with 13 bases between. Germline V gene data show CDR1 as SGHVS and CDR2 as FNYEAQ. The CDR3 covers 13 residues. The assay was immunoSEQ multiplex PCR, and TCRdb's table has in-frame clones only and misses some. The sample includes a few million clones, 80% to 95% of them seen just once. Naive CD8 isolation took CD45RO-negative cells positively selected for CCR7 and excluded terminally differentiated effector memory CD45RA+ cells. HIV-negative, healthy adults without recent acute infections or vaccinations were the donors. The receptor comes from a man aged 18-30 years in good health. Some clones in this sample may be carry-over from other donors' samples. The chain employs TRBV7-6 and TRBJ2-1; D not certain. Sequenced sample: naive CD8+ T cells from PBMCs. Here the CDR3 DNA reads TGTGCCAGCAGCCACGAACCCTTTGATGAGCAGTTCTTC. Amino acid sequence: CASSHEPFDEQFF.